A single T cell receptor (beta chain) is shown here with its context. Trimming took 3 bases from V and 0 from J, leaving 6 bases between them. CDR1 LNHDA and CDR2 SQIVND come from the germline V gene (reference sequence). CDR3 length: 14 amino acids. This sample is drawn from a study of T cell changes during pregnancy in multiple sclerosis. Clones were sequenced by immunoSEQ multiplex PCR, and TCRdb holds only the in-frame ones, with some missing. The data hold approximately 30,000 clones, with about 90% observed a single time. The TCR was taken from a female donor with multiple sclerosis, enrolled in a pregnancy study. Source: CD8+ T cells from peripheral blood mononuclear cells, taken in the second trimester of pregnancy. The rearrangement links TRBV19 to TRBJ1-5; D is undetermined. The CDR3 spells CASSIVYSNQPQHF. CDR3 sequence (DNA): TGTGCCAGTAGTATCGTTTATAGCAATCAGCCCCAGCATTTT.